A single sample gave rise to the 31 T cell receptor beta chains below, sequenced in a study of regulatory T cells in long-lasting Graves disease. Time point indicated: newly diagnosed GD, antithyroid drugs for less than 3 months. Extracted PBMC RNA gave rise to the TCR library. The authors built TCR beta libraries using iRepertoire HTBI primers and Arm-PCR of CDR3 regions. TCRdb itself ran the multiplex PCR reads through MiXCR, one entry per CDR3 protein. The sample yields roughly 260,000 distinct CDR3 sequences, approximately 18% seen once. A further study also used this sample, focusing on T cells in Graves' hyperthyroidism and ophthalmopathy.

Sequenced material: peripheral blood mononuclear cells (PBMCs), taken at new diagnosis, from a patient treated with antithyroid drugs. Every receptor here comes from a woman in her 30s with Graves disease.

Remarks on this clonotype: A much larger clone differs from this one at a single base, so this may be a read error. V usage is TRBV9 and J usage is TRBJ1-5; D gene ambiguous. Germline-derived CDR1 and CDR2 are SGDLS and YYNGEE. The CDR3 has 13 residues. The CDR3 region has the DNA TGTGCCAGCGGCGTAGAAAGCAATCAGCCCCAGCATTTT. Amino acid sequence: CASGVESNQPQHF.

There are many counts of this clonotype. This may come from a read error, since a much larger clone is one base off. The V gene is TRBV6-1, the J gene TRBJ2-5, with 7 bases fitting TRBD1. The CDR3 is made up of 13 amino acids. V was pared by 5 bases and J by 3 bases, with 3 bases of the junction left unmatched. The germline CDR1 and CDR2 sequences are MNHNS and SASEGT. The DNA of the CDR3 is TGTGCCAGCAGTCACGACAGGGAAGAGACCCAGTACTTC. Its protein product is CASSHDREETQYF.

Details on this clonotype: It may be a read error: a sequence one base away is much more abundant. The chain combines TRBV5-1 with TRBJ1-1, with D hard to call. The CDR3 spans 12 residues. The V gene's germline CDR1 is SGHRS and CDR2 YFSETQ. CDR3 residues: CASSVSTTEASF. The CDR3 region has the DNA TGCGCCAGCAGCGTTAGTACCACTGAAGCTTCCTTT.

This sequence joins TRBV7-2 and TRBJ2-3; 11 nucleotides match TRBD2. The CDR3 spans 15 residues. V lost 6 bases, J lost 7 bases, and 9 bases stayed unmatched. Germline CDR1 reads SGHTA; CDR2 reads FQGNSA. CDR3 protein: CASRDLAGGSYTQYF. The CDR3 DNA reads TGTGCCAGCAGGGATCTAGCGGGGGGAAGTTATACGCAGTATTTT.

This clonotype was observed many times. The chain links TRBV20-1 to TRBJ1-5; D ambiguous. The V gene lost 6 bases and the J gene lost 3 bases, with 21 bases spanning the gap. The CDR3 totals 16 residues. CDR1 is DFQATT, CDR2 SNEGSKA, per germline (reference sequence). The CDR3 loop reads CSAIEVGFGNNQPQHF. The CDR3 DNA follows: TGCAGTGCGATCGAGGTCGGGTTCGGGAACAATCAGCCCCAGCATTTT.

A note on this clonotype: At one boundary the junction diverges from the germline segment, which might be a read error. The chain links TRBV11-2 to TRBJ1-3, with 10 nucleotides matching TRBD1. Germline CDR1 is SGHAT and CDR2 is FQNNGV. The CDR3 covers 14 residues. The CDR3 region is CASSLGTGGNTTYF. The CDR3 DNA sequence: TGTGCCAGCAGCTTAGGGACAGGGGGAAACACCACATATTTT.

There are many counts of this clonotype. The chain joins TRBV15 to TRBJ2-7; tentatively, D is TRBD2 (5 bases). The V gene lost 0 bases and the J gene lost 6 bases, with 6 bases spanning the gap. This CDR3 comprises 12 residues. CDR1 LNHNV and CDR2 YYDKDF come from the germline V gene (reference sequence). CDR3 sequence reads: CATSRDRGEQYF. CDR3 coding DNA: TGTGCCACCAGCAGAGATCGGGGCGAGCAGTACTTC.

This clonotype was detected ten times or more. This rearrangement joins TRBV20-1 to TRBJ1-1; 8 positions match TRBD1. The V gene's germline CDR1 is DFQATT and CDR2 SNEGSKA (reference sequence). Germline trimming cut 5 bases from V and 6 bases from J; bases unmatched to any gene: 8. The CDR3 runs to 13 residues. CDR3 residues: CSALISGQAEAFF. The CDR3 bases are TGCAGTGCTCTAATCTCGGGACAGGCTGAAGCTTTCTTT.

This clonotype has only one observation. A read error may be the cause here, since a much bigger clone is one base away. The chain joins TRBV7-2 to TRBJ2-2; 8 positions agree with TRBD1. The CDR3 is 16 residues long. The V gene end was trimmed by 3 bases and the J gene end by 1 base; junction bases not matched to a gene: 4. In germline, CDR1 is SGHTA, CDR2 FQGNSA. Here the CDR3 reads CASSFAGTGNTGELFF. In DNA form, the CDR3 reads TGTGCCAGCAGCTTTGCCGGGACAGGGAACACCGGGGAGCTGTTTTTT.

This clonotype occurred many times. The rearrangement links TRBV10-3 to TRBJ2-1; perhaps TRBD2 as D (6 bases). V was clipped by 4 bases and J by 5 bases, with 12 bases between them. This CDR3 is 14 amino acids long. The germline gives CDR1 ENHRY, CDR2 SYGVKD. The CDR3 here is CAISAKDYDNEQFF. CDR3 nucleotides: TGTGCCATCAGTGCCAAGGACTATGACAATGAGCAGTTCTTC.

Turning to this clonotype: A read error may produce the germline difference seen at one junction end. The V and J genes are TRBV7-2 and TRBJ2-3; D is perhaps TRBD1 (5 bases). This CDR3 has 15 amino acids. Per germline, CDR1 SGHTA and CDR2 FQGNSA. The CDR3 region has the DNA TGTGCCAGCAGCCAGGGATTCCAGAGCACAGATACGGAGTATTTT. It translates to CASSQGFQSTDTEYF.

This clonotype was observed many times. An end of the junction differs from the germline gene, which may be a read error. The rearrangement uses TRBV5-5 and TRBJ1-1, with 7 bases fitting TRBD1. CDR1 is SGHKS and CDR2 is YYEKEE in the germline V gene (reference sequence). The CDR3 extends over 14 amino acids. The CDR3 region has the DNA TGCGCCAGCAGCTTAATGGGACAGCTGAACGAAGCTTTCTTT. This codes for CASSLMGQLNEAFF.

V is TRBV7-2 and J is TRBJ1-1, with D maybe TRBD1 (5 bases). CDR3 length: 14 residues. The V gene's germline CDR1 is SGHTA and CDR2 FQGNSA. The germline V and J ends were trimmed by 0 bases and 4 bases, with 9 bases remaining between them. The CDR3 here is CASSLAQGGTEAFF. DNA of the CDR3: TGTGCCAGCAGCTTAGCGCAGGGCGGCACTGAAGCTTTCTTT.

V is TRBV6-9 and J is TRBJ1-1; 11 bases are a match to TRBD1. The CDR3 extends over 15 amino acids. The junction had 4 bases not matched to a gene; V was cut back by 3 bases and J by 4 bases. Germline CDR1 MNHGY, CDR2 SVAAGI. The CDR3 spells CASSYGQGAGTEAFF. As DNA, the CDR3 is TGTGCCAGCAGTTACGGACAGGGGGCCGGCACTGAAGCTTTCTTT.

Ten or more counts support this clonotype. The chain couples TRBV6-1 to TRBJ1-2; D gene unclear. The CDR3 length is 14 residues. The germline CDR1 and CDR2 sequences are MNHNS and SASEGT. Deletions cut 2 bases from V and 7 bases from J, with 14 bases between. The chain's CDR3 is CASSESVQGFGYTF. CDR3 nucleotides: TGTGCCAGCAGTGAATCCGTACAAGGTTTTGGCTACACCTTC.

This clonotype was recorded at least ten times. The chain has TRBV4-1 and TRBJ2-1, with a possible D match to TRBD1 (5 bases). Trimming took off 0 bases at V and 10 bases at J, with 16 bases between the two ends. Per germline, CDR1 MGHRA and CDR2 YSYEKL. The CDR3 is made up of 15 amino acids. For the CDR3, the DNA is TGCGCCAGCAGCCAAGAAGGGGTTCCCCGTGGGGAGCAGTTCTTC. Amino acid sequence: CASSQEGVPRGEQFF.

Many counts were recorded for this clonotype. Here the CDR3 reads CASRGGAGQDNEQFF. CDR3 nucleotides: TGTGCCAGCAGGGGGGGAGCGGGACAAGACAATGAGCAGTTCTTC. The gene calls are TRBV7-9 and TRBJ2-1; D is perhaps TRBD2 (7 bases). The CDR3 runs 15 residues. Between the trimmed V and J ends, which lost 6 bases and 5 bases, there was a span of 17 bases. In germline, CDR1 is SEHNR, CDR2 FQNEAQ (reference sequence).

Ten or more counts support this clonotype. V usage is TRBV12-3 or TRBV12-4 and J usage is TRBJ1-4, with D unresolved. V lost 6 bases to trimming and J lost 1 base, with 9 bases between them. The CDR3 totals 14 residues. The CDR3 nucleotides are TGTGCCAGCAGCCAATCCTTAACTAATGAAAAACTGTTTTTT. Its protein is CASSQSLTNEKLFF.

For this clonotype: Germline is not matched at one junction end, which may reflect a read error. The genes are TRBV20-1 and TRBJ1-5; D is undetermined. CDR3 length: 15 residues. Per the germline V gene, CDR1 is DFQATT and CDR2 is SNEGSKA (reference sequence). CDR3 sequence reads: CSARGPNQQNQPQHF. Here the CDR3 DNA reads TGCAGTGCTAGAGGTCCGAACCAACAAAATCAGCCCCAGCATTTC.

This clonotype was picked up many times. The chain uses TRBV2 and TRBJ2-5, with a weak D call TRBD1 (5 bases). The CDR3 loop spans 13 amino acids. Germline lookup yields CDR1 SNHLY and CDR2 FYNNEI. Deletions cut 1 base from V and 7 bases from J, with 10 bases between. The CDR3 loop reads CASSEEAQGTQYF. The CDR3 coding sequence is TGTGCCAGCAGTGAAGAAGCCCAGGGGACCCAGTACTTC.

This clonotype was seen ten or more times. The chain is built from TRBV3-1 and TRBJ1-5; unclear D gene. V was cut by 0 bases and J by 4 bases, with 7 bases left in between. This CDR3 is 14 amino acids long. Germline V CDR1 and CDR2: LGHDT, YNNKEL (reference sequence). The chain's CDR3 is CASSQDRSNQPQHF. The CDR3 nucleotides are TGTGCCAGCAGCCAAGACAGGAGTAATCAGCCCCAGCATTTT.

Concerning this clonotype: A read error may explain this, as a much larger clone is one base away. No conserved phenylalanine or tryptophan ends this CDR3, so it is likely a read error. The chain uses TRBV9 and TRBJ2-1; no clear D gene. The CDR3 is made up of 16 amino acids. Per germline, CDR1 SGDLS and CDR2 YYNGEE. Trimming took off 7 bases at V and 4 bases at J, with 21 bases between the two ends. Here the CDR3 reads CASGYRAQVRYNEQFL. The CDR3 region has the DNA TGTGCCAGCGGCTATAGGGCCCAAGTTCGGTACAATGAGCAGTTCCTC.

Note on this clonotype: A far more abundant clone sits one base away, making this likely a read error. This chain links TRBV20-1 with TRBJ2-4; 8 positions match TRBD1. V shed 3 bases, J shed 13 bases, and the junction held 8 bases outside the gene matches. From germline, CDR1 is DFQATT and CDR2 SNEGSKA (reference sequence). CDR3 length: 12 residues. The CDR3: CSASRGHNEQYF. The CDR3 DNA sequence: TGCAGTGCTAGCAGGGGGCACAATGAGCAGTACTTC.

A note on this clonotype: A far larger clone is just one base off, so this is likely a read error. The V gene is TRBV12-3 or TRBV12-4, the J gene TRBJ1-5; D is perhaps TRBD1 (6 bases). V lost 5 bases and J 4 bases, leaving 15 bases between the germline ends. CDR3 length equals 15 residues. CDR3 sequence reads: CASSTTTGRNQPQHF. Written as DNA, the CDR3 is TGTGCCAGCAGTACTACCACAGGGCGGAATCAGCCCCAGCATTTT.

This clonotype was observed at least ten times. The V call is TRBV27, the J call TRBJ1-1; D call uncertain. V lost 5 bases and J 4 bases, leaving 14 bases between the germline ends. From germline, CDR1 is MNHEY and CDR2 SMNVEV (reference sequence). The CDR3 has 14 residues. The CDR3 reads CASSTPSGLTEAFF. The DNA of the CDR3 is TGTGCCAGCAGTACTCCTTCGGGCCTCACTGAAGCTTTCTTT.

This clonotype came up once. A much larger clonotype is one base distant, so this may be a read error. V is TRBV5-4 and J is TRBJ2-4; TRBD1 or TRBD2 may be the D gene (5 bases each). Between the trimmed V and J ends, which lost 4 bases and 5 bases, there was a span of 13 bases. CDR3 size: 14 residues. In germline, CDR1 is SGHNT, CDR2 YYREEE (reference sequence). The CDR3, as DNA: TGTGCCAGCAGCAGGGTGGGGGAACAAAACATTCAGTACTTC. Translating gives CASSRVGEQNIQYF.

The genes are TRBV20-1 and TRBJ2-3; D unclear. The CDR3 is made up of 10 amino acids. V was pared by 3 bases and J by 5 bases, with 3 bases between. The V gene's germline CDR1 is DFQATT and CDR2 SNEGSKA (reference sequence). The CDR3 coding sequence is TGCAGTGCTAGCGAAGATACGCAGTATTTT. Encoded protein: CSASEDTQYF.

J is TRBJ2-7 and V is TRBV4-1; a possible D gene is TRBD1 (7 bases). The CDR3 has 15 residues. The germline V gene has CDR1 MGHRA and CDR2 YSYEKL. Trimming took off 2 bases at V and 2 bases at J, with 13 bases between the two ends. The CDR3: CASSQTEGATYEQYF. DNA for the CDR3: TGCGCCAGCAGCCAAACGGAGGGGGCGACCTACGAGCAGTACTTC.

Worth noting for this clonotype: At one end, the junction sequence differs from germline, possibly due to a read error. The genes are TRBV7-9 and TRBJ1-3, with D possibly matching TRBD1 (5 bases). The CDR3 covers 13 residues. Germline-derived CDR1 and CDR2 are SEHNR and FQNEAQ (reference sequence). The CDR3 DNA reads as TGTGCCACCTTGACAGATTTAGGAAACACTATATATTTT. It translates to CATLTDLGNTIYF.

The sample holds many counts of this clonotype. This chain links TRBV3-1 with TRBJ2-1; D gene unclear. V gave up 1 base and J gave up 9 bases, with 7 bases separating them. The CDR3 spans 12 residues. Germline V lookup: CDR1 LGHDT, CDR2 YNNKEL (reference sequence). CDR3 loop: CASSQGLSEQFF. For the CDR3, the DNA is TGTGCCAGCAGCCAAGGCCTTAGTGAGCAGTTCTTC.

There are a few counts of this clonotype. J is TRBJ2-1 and V is TRBV12-3 or TRBV12-4, with TRBD2 identical over 8 bases. V shed 4 bases, J shed 4 bases, and the junction held 9 bases outside the gene matches. The CDR3 runs 16 residues. The CDR3 nucleotides read TGTGCCAGCAGTTCTTCCGACCGCGGGGGGTACAATGAGCAGTTCTTC. Its translation: CASSSSDRGGYNEQFF.